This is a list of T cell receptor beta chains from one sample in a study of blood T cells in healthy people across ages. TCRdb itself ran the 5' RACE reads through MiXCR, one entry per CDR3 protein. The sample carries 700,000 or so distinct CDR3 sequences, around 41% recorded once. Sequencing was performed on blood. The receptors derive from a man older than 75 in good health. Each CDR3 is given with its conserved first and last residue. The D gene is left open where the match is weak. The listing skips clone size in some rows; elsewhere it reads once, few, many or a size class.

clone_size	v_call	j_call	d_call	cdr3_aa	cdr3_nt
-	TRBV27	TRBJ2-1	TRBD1	CASSPPSGQGAVEQFF	TGTGCCAGCAGTCCCCCCTCGGGACAGGGGGCGGTTGAGCAGTTCTTC
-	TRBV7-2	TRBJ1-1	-	CASSRIRDTEAFF	TGTGCCAGCAGCAGAATTAGGGACACTGAAGCTTTCTTT
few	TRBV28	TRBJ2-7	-	CASKGTREGEQYF	TGTGCCAGCAAAGGGACCAGGGAAGGGGAGCAGTACTTC
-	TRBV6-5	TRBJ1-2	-	CAGSKPSGRIDGYTF	TGTGCCGGCAGTAAACCCTCGGGGAGGATTGATGGCTACACCTTC
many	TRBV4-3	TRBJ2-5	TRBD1	CASSQGGQGDVETQYF	TGCGCCAGCAGCCAAGGGGGACAGGGGGATGTGGAGACCCAGTACTTC
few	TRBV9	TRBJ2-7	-	CASSATDGPRSYNEQYF	TGTGCCAGCAGCGCCACGGACGGACCACGGTCCTACAATGAGCAGTACTTC
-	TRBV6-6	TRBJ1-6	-	CASSNTGPVHF	TGTGCCAGCAGCAACACAGGGCCTGTCCACTTT
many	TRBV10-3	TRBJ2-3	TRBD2	CAISEIAGGQYF	TGTGCCATCAGTGAGATAGCGGGAGGGCAGTATTTT
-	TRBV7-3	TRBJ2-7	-	CASSLRESSYNEQYF	TGTGCCAGCAGCTTACGGGAGTCTAGCTACAATGAGCAGTACTTC
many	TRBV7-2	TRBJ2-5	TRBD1	CASSLGTGQETQYF	TGTGCCAGCAGCTTGGGGACAGGTCAAGAGACCCAGTACTTC
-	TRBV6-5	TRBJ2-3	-	CASSYDFTDTQYF	TGTGCCAGCAGTTACGACTTCACAGATACGCAGTATTTT
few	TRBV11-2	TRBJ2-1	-	CASSPSAGNNEQFF	TGTGCCAGCAGCCCAAGCGCCGGGAACAATGAGCAGTTCTTC
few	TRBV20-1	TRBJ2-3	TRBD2	CSAPQVGGGGSTDTQYF	TGCAGTGCCCCACAGGTGGGCGGCGGGGGTAGCACAGATACGCAGTATTTT
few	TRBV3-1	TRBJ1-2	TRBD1	CASSPPRQGGAYGYTF	TGTGCCAGCAGCCCACCCAGACAGGGTGGAGCCTATGGCTACACCTTC
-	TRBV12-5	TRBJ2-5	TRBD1	CASGKDRPFQETQYF	TGTGCTAGTGGCAAGGACAGGCCCTTCCAAGAGACCCAGTACTTC
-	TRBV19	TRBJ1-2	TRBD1	CASSIGQGAGYGYTF	TGTGCCAGTAGTATAGGCCAGGGGGCTGGCTATGGCTACACCTTC
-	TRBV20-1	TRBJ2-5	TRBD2	CSYHLASGGDDEQYF	TGCAGCTACCACCTGGCTAGCGGGGGGGATGATGAGCAGTACTTC
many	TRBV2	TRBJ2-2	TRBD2	CASSLAASRNTGELFF	TGTGCCAGCAGTCTAGCGGCGTCACGGAACACCGGGGAGCTGTTTTTT